These 28 T cell receptor beta chains were sequenced from one sample in a study of T cells in localized non-small cell lung cancer. The method was immunoSEQ multiplex PCR; TCRdb's version includes in-frame clones alone and lacks a portion of them. The sample includes roughly 21,000 clones, approximately 88% seen only once; the top ten take 2.4%. The sequencing here drew on peripheral blood, taken before any cancer treatment. The receptor set was obtained from a man aged 35-69 years with stage I lung adenocarcinoma.

The sample holds a few counts of this clone. Here the CDR3 DNA reads TGCGCCAGCAGGGAAGGGGGTATGAACACTGAAGCTTTCTTT. Its protein product is CASREGGMNTEAFF. The genes are TRBV5-1 and TRBJ1-1, with D possibly matching TRBD1 (6 bases). Germline V lookup: CDR1 SGHRS, CDR2 YFSETQ. Trimming shortened V by 5 bases and J by 0 bases, and 11 bases separated the two germline ends. CDR3 length: 14 amino acids.

This clone was seen a handful of times. The rearrangement uses TRBV19 and TRBJ2-7, with 7 positions matching TRBD1. In germline, CDR1 is LNHDA, CDR2 SQIVND (reference sequence). This CDR3 has 13 residues. With 4 bases clipped from V and 12 bases from J, the junction kept 12 bases outside the gene matches. The CDR3: CASSTRDSEGRYF. CDR3 in DNA: TGTGCCAGTAGTACCAGGGACAGCGAAGGGCGGTACTTC.

This rearrangement joins TRBV7-2 to TRBJ1-5; 9 bases agree with TRBD1. The V gene end was trimmed by 5 bases and the J gene end by 10 bases; junction bases not matched to a gene: 9. CDR3 length: 14 amino acids. Germline CDR1 SGHTA, CDR2 FQGNSA. CDR3 sequence (DNA): TGTGCCAGCAGCAGACAGGGGGGGAGAGAACCCCAGCATTTT. Protein product: CASSRQGGREPQHF.

V gene TRBV7-8 combines with J gene TRBJ1-1; D ambiguous. With 4 bases removed from V and 1 base from J, the gap between germline ends came to 10 bases. The CDR3 sequence is 14 residues long. CDR1 and CDR2 from the germline V gene are SGHVS and FQNEAQ. This chain's CDR3 is CASSSLTRNTEAFF. DNA for the CDR3: TGTGCCAGCAGCTCCCTTACCCGGAACACTGAAGCTTTCTTT.

The chain combines TRBV7-2 with TRBJ2-1; D is possibly TRBD2 (6 bases). The germline V gene has CDR1 SGHTA and CDR2 FQGNSA. V shed 1 base and J shed 7 bases, with 17 bases lying between them. There are 16 residues in the CDR3. The chain's CDR3 is CASSLEGLMTWNEQFF. DNA of the CDR3: TGTGCCAGCAGCTTAGAAGGACTAATGACTTGGAATGAGCAGTTCTTC.

The CDR3 protein is CASSVGGGARDTQYF. The CDR3 region has the DNA TGTGCCAGCAGCGTAGGTGGGGGGGCAAGAGATACGCAGTATTTT. The V call is TRBV9, the J call TRBJ2-3; D possibly corresponds to TRBD2 (7 bases). CDR3 size: 15 residues. Germline V gives CDR1 SGDLS, CDR2 YYNGEE. V was pared by 0 bases and J by 5 bases, with 13 bases between.

The chain links TRBV7-2 to TRBJ2-7, with 8 bases fitting TRBD1. CDR1 is SGHTA, CDR2 FQGNSA, per germline. CDR3 size: 15 residues. The trim removed 6 bases at V and 3 bases at J, leaving 10 bases unmatched. CDR3 loop: CASRSGQGGLYEQYF. The CDR3 bases are TGTGCCAGCAGATCCGGACAGGGAGGCCTCTACGAGCAGTACTTC.

The chain links TRBV2 to TRBJ1-2; TRBD1 might be the D (5 bases). CDR1 and CDR2 from the germline V gene are SNHLY and FYNNEI. The CDR3 is made up of 11 amino acids. V dropped 8 bases and J dropped 7 bases, with 11 bases sitting between them. This CDR3 reads CASLRDSGYTF. The CDR3 coding sequence is TGTGCCAGCTTGCGGGACTCTGGCTACACCTTC.

This rearrangement joins TRBV2 to TRBJ1-5; D remains ambiguous. Per germline, CDR1 SNHLY and CDR2 FYNNEI. Trimming took off 6 bases at V and 11 bases at J, with 14 bases between the two ends. This CDR3 has 12 residues. CDR3 coding DNA: TGTGCCAGCAGCGTGACATCGGTGGCCCAGCATTTT. Translated, it gives CASSVTSVAQHF.

This clone was counted between two and nine times. The V call is TRBV27, the J call TRBJ2-1, with D perhaps matching TRBD2 (5 bases). Trimming removed 8 bases from V and 7 bases from J, with 18 bases in between. The CDR3 has 14 residues. The germline V gene encodes CDR1 MNHEY and CDR2 SMNVEV (reference sequence). The CDR3 nucleotides are TGTGCCAGCCAGCGGACTCCTGCACAAAATGAGCAGTTCTTC. It codes for CASQRTPAQNEQFF.

The chain links TRBV2 to TRBJ2-6; 8 bases match TRBD2. Per germline, CDR1 SNHLY and CDR2 FYNNEI. Trimming at V came to 8 bases and at J to 0 bases, leaving 6 bases not matched to a gene. The CDR3 length is 16 residues. The CDR3 loop is CASYGGVTSGANVLTF. CDR3 DNA: TGTGCCAGCTACGGGGGGGTTACCTCTGGGGCCAACGTCCTGACTTTC.

V usage is TRBV4-3 and J usage is TRBJ1-4; no reliable D call. The CDR3 spans 16 residues. Germline CDR1 is LGHNA and CDR2 is YSLEER. The ends were cut back, 1 base at V and 7 bases at J, with 16 bases in the middle. The CDR3 loop is CASSQGSERRIEKLFF. DNA for the CDR3: TGCGCCAGCAGCCAAGGGTCAGAAAGGCGGATTGAAAAACTGTTTTTT.

The gene calls are TRBV10-3 and TRBJ1-1; TRBD1 is a possible D gene (5 bases). The CDR3 has 14 residues. Germline loops: CDR1 ENHRY, CDR2 SYGVKD. Trimming left V 0 bases short and J 4 bases short, with 9 bases between. The CDR3 protein is CAISESGTGTEAFF. The CDR3 DNA is TGTGCCATCAGTGAGTCGGGGACGGGCACTGAAGCTTTCTTT.

The chain couples TRBV2 to TRBJ2-7, with 7 bases lining up with TRBD2. The CDR3 covers 15 residues. The germline gives CDR1 SNHLY, CDR2 FYNNEI. Germline trimming cut 6 bases from V and 5 bases from J; bases unmatched to any gene: 13. The CDR3 DNA follows: TGTGCCAGCAGGGTTATTGGCGGGGGAGAAGACGAGCAGTACTTC. Amino acid sequence: CASRVIGGGEDEQYF.

The V and J genes are TRBV7-8 and TRBJ2-7; tentative D call: TRBD2 (6 bases). From germline, CDR1 is SGHVS and CDR2 FQNEAQ. CDR3 length: 16 residues. V was trimmed by 5 bases and J by 4 bases, leaving 21 bases between them. The CDR3 nucleotides read TGTGCCAGCAGCCTACTGCCGCGCGGGGTTCGGTACGAGCAGTACTTC. As protein: CASSLLPRGVRYEQYF.

The rearrangement links TRBV5-1 to TRBJ1-2; D is undetermined. Germline CDR1 is SGHRS and CDR2 is YFSETQ. The V gene lost 4 bases and the J gene lost 0 bases, with 10 bases spanning the gap. This CDR3 is built from 14 residues. CDR3 in amino acids: CASSRDKSNYGYTF. The CDR3 DNA is TGCGCCAGCAGCAGAGACAAATCTAACTATGGCTACACCTTC.

The chain couples TRBV11-2 to TRBJ2-5; D gene ambiguous. Germline CDR1 SGHAT, CDR2 FQNNGV. This CDR3 contains 15 residues. Trimming left V 0 bases short and J 9 bases short, with 17 bases between. The CDR3 here is CASSLDPTPRAAQYF. CDR3 coding DNA: TGTGCCAGCAGCTTAGATCCCACCCCAAGGGCGGCCCAGTACTTC.

The chain employs TRBV29-1 and TRBJ2-7; D may be TRBD2 (5 bases). V was shortened by 4 bases and J by 2 bases, with 12 bases between the two germline ends. This CDR3 spans 13 amino acids. Looked up from germline, CDR1 is SQVTM and CDR2 is ANQGSEA. The CDR3 DNA follows: TGCAGCGTTGTCGGTGGGCGGGCCTACGAGCAGTACTTC. This translates into CSVVGGRAYEQYF.

The chain links TRBV4-3 to TRBJ1-3, with no clear D. The germline V and J ends were trimmed by 1 base and 1 base, with 14 bases remaining between them. Germline V CDR1 and CDR2: LGHNA, YSLEER. This CDR3 region has 17 residues. CDR3 nucleotide sequence: TGCGCCAGCAGCCAAGGAACATGGGGTTTATCTGGAAACACCATATATTTT. It yields the protein CASSQGTWGLSGNTIYF.

The chain couples TRBV6-6 to TRBJ2-7, with D perhaps assigned TRBD1 or TRBD2 (5 bases each). Trimming left V 3 bases short and J 2 bases short, with 14 bases between. The CDR3 totals 15 residues. Germline V gives CDR1 MNHNY, CDR2 SVGAGI (reference sequence). The CDR3 protein is CASSYFRDRAYEQYF. In nucleotides, the CDR3 is TGTGCCAGCAGTTATTTTCGGGACCGCGCCTACGAGCAGTACTTC.

The chain is built from TRBV9 and TRBJ2-1, with D hard to call. V gave up 4 bases and J gave up 5 bases, with 10 bases separating them. Germline CDR1 SGDLS, CDR2 YYNGEE. The CDR3 loop spans 13 amino acids. The CDR3 coding sequence is TGTGCCAGCAGCCCTCCCGGACACAATGAGCAGTTCTTC. Amino acids: CASSPPGHNEQFF.

The genes are TRBV7-9 and TRBJ1-2; no clear D gene. This CDR3 comprises 19 residues. The V end lost 3 bases, the J end lost 1 base, and 24 bases lay between the germline ends. Germline assignment: CDR1 SEHNR and CDR2 FQNEAQ (reference sequence). CDR3 sequence reads: CASSFVRSSSPRFNYGYTF. CDR3 nucleotide sequence: TGTGCCAGCAGCTTCGTTCGATCGTCGTCCCCCCGATTTAACTATGGCTACACCTTC.

Remarks on this clone: Other DNA variants within this sample encode the same CDR3. The chain recombines TRBV11-1 with TRBJ1-1; D is perhaps TRBD1 (5 bases). This CDR3 comprises 14 residues. CDR1 is SGHAT and CDR2 is FQDESV in the germline V gene (reference sequence). V was shortened by 1 base and J by 4 bases, with 10 bases between the two germline ends. CDR3 in DNA: TGTGCCAGCAGCTTAGGTCGGGGGAGCACTGAAGCTTTCTTT. Residues: CASSLGRGSTEAFF.

The chain has TRBV10-3 and TRBJ1-3; a weak D match, TRBD1 (5 bases). Germline assignment: CDR1 ENHRY and CDR2 SYGVKD. CDR3 size: 13 residues. With 10 bases removed from V and 3 bases from J, the gap between germline ends came to 13 bases. This CDR3 is CATTPRGGNTIYF. The CDR3 DNA reads as TGTGCCACCACCCCGAGGGGTGGAAACACCATATATTTT.

The gene calls are TRBV5-8 and TRBJ2-2, with 12 nucleotides matching TRBD2. The CDR3 consists of 20 residues. V gave up 3 bases and J gave up 2 bases; unmatched junction bases: 14. CDR1 and CDR2 from the germline V gene are SGHTS and YDEGEE. DNA of the CDR3: TGTGCCAGCAGCTCAGGGGTGACTAGCGGGAGCAGGGGCAACACCGGGGAGCTGTTTTTT. Translating gives CASSSGVTSGSRGNTGELFF.

This clone was detected only once. The chain has TRBV5-1 and TRBJ2-3; D is uncertain. V lost 2 bases, J lost 4 bases, and 5 bases lay in between. This CDR3 has 12 amino acids. Germline CDR1 is SGHRS and CDR2 is YFSETQ. The CDR3 DNA reads TGCGCCAGCAGCTTTGATCCAGATACGCAGTATTTT. Amino acid sequence: CASSFDPDTQYF.

The CDR3 coding sequence is TGTGCCAGCAGCGCGGTAGCCCGGGGCACCATATATTTT. Its translation is CASSAVARGTIYF. This rearrangement joins TRBV13 to TRBJ1-3; D is unclear. The length of the CDR3 is 13 residues. Germline values: CDR1 PRHDT, CDR2 FYEKMQ (reference sequence). Trimming removed 5 bases at V and 9 bases at J, with 14 bases between.

This rearrangement joins TRBV6-5 to TRBJ2-5; 7 bases are a match to TRBD2. This CDR3 contains 13 residues. Trimming at V came to 2 bases and at J to 4 bases, leaving 1 base not matched to a gene. Looked up from germline, CDR1 is MNHEY and CDR2 is SVGAGI. Written as DNA, the CDR3 is TGTGCCAGCAGTTACGGGGGGGGAGAGACCCAGTACTTC. Protein product: CASSYGGGETQYF.